This T cell receptor (beta chain) was sequenced in a study of radiotherapy plus CTLA-4 blockade in lung cancer. Study results and limitations: Response was reportedly best predicted by early blood T cell clone dynamics, with interferon-beta. After treatment with radiotherapy plus ipilimumab, TCR clones that came from the tumor expanded in blood.

The table came from immunoSEQ multiplex PCR; TCRdb's copy has only in-frame clones and leaves some out. The sample holds tens of thousands of clones, around 85% seen once. Turning to this clone: Its antigen is not identified.

Focal radiation plus CTLA-4 blockade with ipilimumab was administered to patients who had chemo-refractory metastatic non-small-cell lung cancer. This TCR was recovered from a human donor with non-small cell lung cancer who had a partial response to radiotherapy plus ipilimumab. The source was peripheral blood, collected from a patient treated with radiotherapy plus ipilimumab.

CDR3 nucleotides: TGTGCCAGCAGTTTAGTGGGGGGGCGCGGTATAACTGAAGCTTTCTTT. Its translation is CASSLVGGRGITEAFF. This rearrangement joins TRBV28 to TRBJ1-1; weak D call: TRBD1 (6 bases). The CDR3 runs to 16 residues. Trimming left V 2 bases short and J 5 bases short, with 18 bases between. Germline lookup yields CDR1 MDHEN and CDR2 SYDVKM. Drawing the rest from reference TRBV28 and TRBJ1-1, the complete variable domain is DVKVTQSSRYLVKRTGEKVFLECVQDMDHENMFWYRQDPGLGLRLIYFSYDVKMKEKGDIPEGYSVSREKKERFSLILESASTNQTSMYLCASSLVGGRGITEAFFGQGTRLTVV.